A single sample is the source of the 4 T cell receptor beta chains below, sequenced in a study of shared clonotypes between healthy human individuals. Sequenced by immunoSEQ multiplex PCR; TCRdb stores in-frame clones only, minus some. The sample lists 850,000 to 1,200,000 clones; approximately 72% were seen once. The source material was memory CD4+ T cells sorted from blood. Documented subset: CD45RA-negative fraction. The receptors derive from a man aged 18 to 35 in good health.

This clone was seen a single time. J is TRBJ1-1 and V is TRBV10-3; TRBD1 aligns across 7 bases. Germline loops: CDR1 ENHRY, CDR2 SYGVKD. The CDR3 is 16 residues long. The ends lost 2 bases at V and 5 bases at J; junction bases unmatched: 11. The CDR3 spells CAISETTTGFYTEAFF. CDR3 nucleotides: TGTGCCATCAGTGAGACGACGACAGGGTTTTATACTGAAGCTTTCTTT.

In its sample, this clone was seen a few times. This chain links TRBV19 with TRBJ1-5, with D maybe TRBD1 (5 bases). The CDR3 length is 15 residues. Germline CDR1 is LNHDA and CDR2 is SQIVND (reference sequence). V was trimmed by 7 bases and J by 4 bases, leaving 17 bases between them. The chain's CDR3 is CASMGSGGANQPQHF. The CDR3, as DNA: TGTGCCAGTATGGGGTCAGGAGGGGCTAATCAGCCCCAGCATTTT.

As to this clone: The same CDR3 also results from other DNA sequences found in this sample. The chain recombines TRBV11-3 with TRBJ2-1, with 7 bases matching TRBD2. The junction had 8 bases not matched to a gene; V was cut back by 5 bases and J by 4 bases. Germline CDR1 and CDR2: SGHNT and YENEEA. The CDR3 has 15 residues. CDR3 region: CASSLAGAGYNEQFF. DNA for the CDR3: TGTGCCAGCAGCCTCGCGGGAGCGGGTTACAATGAGCAGTTCTTC.

This sequence joins TRBV11-3 and TRBJ2-1; no definite D call. Trimming removed 0 bases at V and 13 bases at J, with 10 bases between. Looked up from germline, CDR1 is SGHNT and CDR2 is YENEEA. This CDR3 comprises 12 residues. This CDR3 is CASSLEFGKQFF. The DNA of the CDR3 is TGTGCCAGCAGCTTAGAGTTTGGGAAACAGTTCTTC.